A selection of T cell receptor beta chains follows, all from one sample in a study of blood T cell repertoires in COVID-19. Assay: immunoSEQ multiplex PCR; the TCRdb copy retains only in-frame clones and omits some. The data show roughly 280,000 clones, about nine tenths seen once. Sequencing input: peripheral blood. The receptors stem from a man between 40 and 49 years old with active or convalescent COVID-19. CDR3s include the opening cysteine and the closing phenylalanine or tryptophan. The order of the fields is V gene, D gene, clone size, J gene, CDR3 DNA, CDR3 protein. A D gene is named only where the DNA matches it firmly. Expanded clones are given a class, and other clones once, few, many or no size at all.

TRBV9,-,-,TRBJ1-5,TGTGCCAGCAGCGTTCAATACGGGGTTGGGGTAACCCAGCATTTT,CASSVQYGVGVTQHF
TRBV13,-,once,TRBJ1-1,TGTGCCAGCAGCTCTTCCGGGGGTGGGACTGAAGCTTTCTTT,CASSSSGGGTEAFF
TRBV2,-,-,TRBJ2-1,TGTGCCAGCAGTGGAATTGAGCCTGAGCAGTTCTTC,CASSGIEPEQFF
TRBV9,TRBD2,-,TRBJ2-2,TGTGCCAGCAGCGACCGGGACTACCCTCCCGGGGAGCTGTTTTTT,CASSDRDYPPGELFF
TRBV19,-,-,TRBJ1-3,TGTGCCAGTATTCGACGGGACACCATATATTTT,CASIRRDTIYF
TRBV27,-,-,TRBJ1-1,TGTGCCAGCAGTTTCCGGAGTGAGGGCACTGAAGCTTTCTTT,CASSFRSEGTEAFF
TRBV28,-,-,TRBJ1-1,TGTGCCAGCAGTTTATTGAGAGCCGAAGCTTTCTTT,CASSLLRAEAFF
TRBV5-1,TRBD2,-,TRBJ2-5,TGCGCCAGCAGCTTGGATTGGACTAGCGGCAAAGAGACCCAGTACTTC,CASSLDWTSGKETQYF
TRBV19,TRBD2,-,TRBJ2-7,TGTGCCAGTAGTATCGGGCTAGCGGGGCGACGTAGTCGCTACGAGCAGTACTTC,CASSIGLAGRRSRYEQYF
TRBV5-1,TRBD1,-,TRBJ2-3,TGCGCCAGCAGCCACGGACAGGGGGAAGATACGCAGTATTTT,CASSHGQGEDTQYF
TRBV6-1,TRBD1,-,TRBJ2-2,TGTGCCAGCAGTGACCCCCGGACAGGTGGAAGGGGCGGGGAGCTGTTTTTT,CASSDPRTGGRGGELFF
TRBV19,TRBD1,-,TRBJ1-2,TGTGCCAGTGTAGGGGACAGCCCTAACTATGGCTACACCTTC,CASVGDSPNYGYTF
TRBV5-6,-,many,TRBJ2-5,TGTGCCAGCAGCTCGTTCGGTTTTAACCAGTACTTC,CASSSFGFNQYF
TRBV10-3,TRBD1,-,TRBJ1-1,TGTGCCATCAGTAAGCAGGGACAGGGGTACACTGAAGCTTTCTTT,CAISKQGQGYTEAFF
TRBV9,TRBD1,-,TRBJ2-1,TGTGCCAGCAGCGGTGCCGGGACAGGGAGAGGGGAGCAGTTCTTC,CASSGAGTGRGEQFF
TRBV6-5,TRBD1,-,TRBJ1-1,TGTGCCAGCAGCGAGACAGGGGGCGAGCCTGAAGCTTTCTTT,CASSETGGEPEAFF
TRBV2,TRBD1,-,TRBJ1-5,TGTGCCAGCGGCCCCGGGACAGGGAATCAGCCCCAGCATTTT,CASGPGTGNQPQHF